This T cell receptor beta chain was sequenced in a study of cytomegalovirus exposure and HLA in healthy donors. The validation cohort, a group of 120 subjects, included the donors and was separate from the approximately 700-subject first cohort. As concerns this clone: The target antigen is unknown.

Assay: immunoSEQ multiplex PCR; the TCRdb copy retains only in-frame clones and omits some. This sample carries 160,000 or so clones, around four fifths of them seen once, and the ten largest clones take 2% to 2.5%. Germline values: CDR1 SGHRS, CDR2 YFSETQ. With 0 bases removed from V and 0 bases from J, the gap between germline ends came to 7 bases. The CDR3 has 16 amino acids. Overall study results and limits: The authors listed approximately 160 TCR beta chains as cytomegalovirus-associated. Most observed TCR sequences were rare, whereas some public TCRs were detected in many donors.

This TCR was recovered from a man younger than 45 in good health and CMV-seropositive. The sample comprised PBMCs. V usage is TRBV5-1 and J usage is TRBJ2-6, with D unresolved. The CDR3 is CASSLADTSGANVLTF. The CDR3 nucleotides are TGCGCCAGCAGCTTGGCCGACACCTCTGGGGCCAACGTCCTGACTTTC.